This TCR beta chain is from a study of T cell responses to AZD1222 COVID-19 vaccine. General study findings and limits: Across spike, vaccine-associated CD4 TCRs were found, dominant at 160-218 and 743-854. After the peak T cell response, and only then, were repertoires sampled.

Second-dose recipients at about 4 or about 12 weeks were treated as one pooled group. As regards this clone: The antigen remains undetermined.

This table comes from immunoSEQ multiplex PCR, and its TCRdb copy is limited to in-frame clones, with some not included. Among around 99,000 clones listed, roughly nine tenths were seen once. The V end was cut by 0 bases, the J end by 0 bases, with 21 bases between. The length of the CDR3 is 20 residues. In germline, CDR1 is MDHEN, CDR2 SYDVKM. This chain connects TRBV28 to TRBJ2-4, with D perhaps matching TRBD2 (5 bases). The receptor was isolated from an adult who received the AZD1222 COVID-19 vaccine. This specimen consisted of peripheral blood, obtained 28 days after the second AZD1222 dose. DNA for the CDR3: TGTGCCAGCAGTTTATGGAAGGGTACCGTAGGCGGGCTAGCCAAAAACATTCAGTACTTC. This sequence encodes CASSLWKGTVGGLAKNIQYF.